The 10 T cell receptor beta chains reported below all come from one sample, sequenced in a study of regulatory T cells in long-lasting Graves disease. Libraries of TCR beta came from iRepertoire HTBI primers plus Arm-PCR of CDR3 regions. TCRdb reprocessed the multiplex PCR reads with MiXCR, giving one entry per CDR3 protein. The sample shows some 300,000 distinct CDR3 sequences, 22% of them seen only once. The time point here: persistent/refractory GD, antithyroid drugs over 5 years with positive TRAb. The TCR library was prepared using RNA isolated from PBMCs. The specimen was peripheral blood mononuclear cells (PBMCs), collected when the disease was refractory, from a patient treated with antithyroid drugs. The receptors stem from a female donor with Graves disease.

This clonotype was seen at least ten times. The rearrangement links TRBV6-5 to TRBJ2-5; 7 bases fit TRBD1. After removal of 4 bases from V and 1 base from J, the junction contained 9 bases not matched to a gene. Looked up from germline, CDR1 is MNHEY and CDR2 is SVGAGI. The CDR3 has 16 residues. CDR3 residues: CASSFSPGQRQETQYF. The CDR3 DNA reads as TGTGCCAGCAGTTTTAGCCCGGGACAGCGCCAAGAGACCCAGTACTTC.

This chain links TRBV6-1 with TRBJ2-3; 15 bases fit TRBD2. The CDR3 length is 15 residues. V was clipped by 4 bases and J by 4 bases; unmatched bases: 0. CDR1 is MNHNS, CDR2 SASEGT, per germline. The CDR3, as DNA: TGTGCCAGCAGTGGGACTAGCGGGAGGGCAGATACGCAGTATTTT. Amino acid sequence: CASSGTSGRADTQYF.

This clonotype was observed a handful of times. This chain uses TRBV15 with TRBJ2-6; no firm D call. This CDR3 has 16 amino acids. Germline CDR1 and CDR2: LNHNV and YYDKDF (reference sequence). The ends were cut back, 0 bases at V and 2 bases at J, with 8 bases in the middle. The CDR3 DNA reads TGTGCCACCAGCAGAGATCGACCGACTGGGGCCAACGTCCTGACTTTC. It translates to CATSRDRPTGANVLTF.

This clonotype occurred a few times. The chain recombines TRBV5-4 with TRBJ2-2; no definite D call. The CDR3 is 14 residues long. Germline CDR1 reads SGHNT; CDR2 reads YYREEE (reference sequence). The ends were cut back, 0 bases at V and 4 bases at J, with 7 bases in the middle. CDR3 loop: CASSLGSATGELFF. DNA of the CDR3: TGTGCCAGCAGCTTGGGCTCGGCCACCGGGGAGCTGTTTTTT. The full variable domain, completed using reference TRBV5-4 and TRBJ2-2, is ETGVTQSPTHLIKTRGQQVTLRCSSQSGHNTVSWYQQALGQGPQFIFQYYREEENGRGNFPPRFSGLQFPNYSSELNVNALELDDSALYLCASSLGSATGELFFGEGSRLTVL.

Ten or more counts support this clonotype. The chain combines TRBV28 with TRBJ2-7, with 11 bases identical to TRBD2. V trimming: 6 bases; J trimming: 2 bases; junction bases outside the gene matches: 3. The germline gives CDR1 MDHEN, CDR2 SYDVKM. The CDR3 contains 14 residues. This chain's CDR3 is CASRGTSGTYEQYF. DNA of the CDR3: TGTGCCAGCAGGGGGACTAGCGGTACCTACGAGCAGTACTTC.

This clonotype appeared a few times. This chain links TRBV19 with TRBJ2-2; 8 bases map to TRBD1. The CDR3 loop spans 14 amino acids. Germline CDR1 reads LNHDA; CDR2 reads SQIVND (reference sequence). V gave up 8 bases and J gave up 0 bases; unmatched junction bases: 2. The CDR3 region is CASLDRANTGELFF. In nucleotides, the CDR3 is TGTGCCAGTCTGGACAGGGCGAACACCGGGGAGCTGTTTTTT.

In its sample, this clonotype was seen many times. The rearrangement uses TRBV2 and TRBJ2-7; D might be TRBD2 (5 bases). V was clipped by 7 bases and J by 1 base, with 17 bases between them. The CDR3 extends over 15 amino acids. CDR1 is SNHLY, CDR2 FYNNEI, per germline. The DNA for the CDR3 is TGTGCCAGCACCTATGGGCTAGCTAGGTCCTACGAGCAGTACTTC. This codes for CASTYGLARSYEQYF.

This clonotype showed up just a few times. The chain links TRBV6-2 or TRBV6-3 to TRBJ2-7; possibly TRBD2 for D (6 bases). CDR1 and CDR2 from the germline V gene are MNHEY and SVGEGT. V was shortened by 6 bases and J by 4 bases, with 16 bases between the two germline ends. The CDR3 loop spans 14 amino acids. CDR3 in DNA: TGTGCCAGCAGCCACCCGGGACTTTCTTACGAGCAGTACTTC. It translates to CASSHPGLSYEQYF.

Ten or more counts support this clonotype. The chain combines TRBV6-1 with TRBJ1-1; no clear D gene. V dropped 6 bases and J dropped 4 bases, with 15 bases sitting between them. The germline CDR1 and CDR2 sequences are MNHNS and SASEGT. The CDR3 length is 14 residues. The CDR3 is CASSLGAIGTEAFF. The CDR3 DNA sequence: TGTGCCAGCAGCTTGGGTGCGATAGGCACTGAAGCTTTCTTT.

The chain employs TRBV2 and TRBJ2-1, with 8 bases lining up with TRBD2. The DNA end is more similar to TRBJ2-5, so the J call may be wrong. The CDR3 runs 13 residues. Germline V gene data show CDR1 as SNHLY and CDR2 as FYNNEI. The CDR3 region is CASRAGVWETQYF. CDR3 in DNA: TGTGCCAGCAGAGCGGGAGTCTGGGAGACCCAGTACTTC.